This T cell receptor beta chain emerged from a study of cytomegalovirus exposure and HLA in healthy donors listed by TCRdb under 2017. Background on the whole study: An earlier analysis of roughly 630 of the donors reported 250 to 300 Gb of sequence data and 120 million or so unique TCR beta sequences from 150 million to 200 million T cells. An early release covering about 600 HLA-typed donors comprised approximately 290 gigabases of sequencing data and roughly 85 million unique TCR sequences. In addition to the first cohort of about 650 subjects, a separate validation cohort of around 110 different subjects was used. High-throughput TCR immunosequencing, statistical association of individual TCRs with disease status, and machine learning were combined to predict cytomegalovirus infection status. A later analysis re-analyzed previously published TCR beta repertoires from hundreds of donors and added high-resolution HLA genotyping to study TCR occurrence patterns. Across approximately 400 genotyped donors of the cohort, an average of approximately 240,000 unique TCR beta nucleotide sequences per donor were sequenced, and 15% to 20% of those sequences were non-productive. An earlier analysis of 450 to 750 of the donors used high-throughput TCR beta sequencing to judge whether each TCR beta V gene segment behaved as functional or pseudogenic. The study aimed to test whether cataloging public T cell receptors could reveal signatures of past pathogen exposure. The number of typed donors differed by locus: roughly 629-630 for A, B, C, DRB1 and DQB1; approximately 520 for DQA1; approximately 600 for DPA1; and about 450 for DPB1. Donor age, sex, ethnicity and CMV serostatus were compiled together with the repertoire data. Rather than using new phenotypic data, the later analysis identified candidate immune exposures from TCR beta sequences and from how often those sequences occurred across donors. Of the 350 to 400 genotyped donors, 65% to 90% fell in the genetic ancestry cluster associated with self-reported Caucasian donors. About five DR-DQ haplotypes were treated as single units for association and clustering because of strong linkage in the cohort. A later genetic analysis took genome-wide SNP genotypes for 398 of the 666 donors and used that subset as a discovery cohort. HLA typing included class I and class II loci at four-digit resolution. Every discovery cohort repertoire had been produced on one sequencing platform. The T cell repertoires of 666 subjects were profiled by immunosequencing and related to cytomegalovirus serostatus. Overall study outcomes, separate from this receptor: HLA typing was unavailable for some donors at each locus, so association tests used only the typed subset. In a later genetic analysis, a missense DCLRE1C variant was associated with V-gene and J-gene trimming of TCR beta chains, and the association was replicated in an independent cohort. According to a later genetic analysis, donors in an Asian-associated ancestry cluster had fewer N-insertions in productive TCRs than the approximately 670-donor mean. The study listed 150 to 200 TCR beta chains as associated with cytomegalovirus. The authors suggested that the approach could potentially be generalized to other disease states and immunological phenotypes. This cohort had only TCR beta chains sequenced, and the lack of alpha or paired-chain data limited which features could be detected. Broadly in line with IMGT annotations, most TCR beta V segments showed up in productive rearrangements about 87% or about 30% of the time in an earlier analysis of some 590 of the donors. In a later analysis, some 18,000 TCR beta sequences were associated with specific HLA alleles at a false discovery rate of 0.05. In both the original and validation cohorts, the classifier was reported to diagnose cytomegalovirus status with high specificity and sensitivity. CMV serostatus was the only immune exposure information available for the cohort. The earlier analysis of nearly 600 of the donors excluded 15 to 20 rarely observed V segments, including chromosome 9 orphons, because counts were too low. According to a later analysis, most CMV-associated TCR beta chains appeared to be HLA-restricted, and the HLA associations seemed to be driven largely by CMV exposure. A further reported finding was that TCR beta sequences accurately predicted the HLA-A and HLA-B alleles for most subjects in the first cohort. When HLA alleles, especially DR and DQ, strongly co-occurred, TCR associations were difficult to assign to individual alleles. In a later analysis, HLA-associated TCR beta chains were found to be more clonally expanded and to have lower generation probabilities than equally common non-associated chains. Across donors, most TCR sequences were observed very rarely, whereas some public TCRs were present in many individuals. Roughly uniform sequencing depth across donors was assumed in presence/absence analyses, although this assumption may not hold. The sequencing pipeline was judged likely to have produced a cluster of highly shared sequence variants as a technical artifact. In vitro tests confirmed that three of the cytomegalovirus-associated TCR beta chains recognize cytomegalovirus antigens. In a later analysis, several top co-occurrence clusters were reported to appear linked to parvovirus B19, influenza, CMV and Epstein-Barr virus. In a later analysis, TCR association rates were found to vary across HLA loci, with the most associated TCRs seen for DRB1 alleles and the fewest for HLA-C alleles. Correlated functional status among segregating V segments might be attributable to linkage disequilibrium, but an unknown experimental factor could not be ruled out.

The cohort consisted of 670 or so healthy bone marrow donors. All cohort members were sampled while nominally healthy, although unrecorded immune exposures were likely present. The donor was CMV seronegative and belonged to the group of several hundred seronegative cohort members. A peripheral blood sample was collected from each donor, and TCR beta sequencing was performed on peripheral blood mononuclear cells. Genomic DNA was extracted from the blood cell samples with the Qiagen DNeasy Blood Extraction Kit. With respect to this clone: It has no known antigen specificity. Per-base qualities were not stored, and no clone one base away is much larger.

The method behind the library was the immunoSEQ multiplex PCR assay. The multiplex PCR relied on a mix of 60 forward primers for TCR Vbeta segments and 13 reverse primers for TCR Jbeta segments. The CDR3 region of rearranged TCR beta genes was amplified from genomic DNA by a multiplex PCR assay. The amplified TCR beta libraries were sequenced on the Illumina HiSeq System as 87-base-pair reads. For the original study's pipeline: Across the 666 repertoires, a later analysis counted approximately 83 million unique TCR beta chains, approximately 10 million of which were shared by at least two donors. To remove PCR and sequencing errors, raw reads were error-corrected and collapsed into unique sequences using a nearest-neighbor algorithm that merged closely related sequences. Alignment of CDR3 sequences to IMGT reference sequences was used to assign V, D and J gene segments. For a sequence to be retained, a match of at least six nucleotides to both a V gene segment and a J gene segment was required. Rearrangements were classified as productive when the CDR3 lacked stop codons and remained in frame with V and J, and all other rearrangements were classified as non-productive. Following IMGT convention, CDR3 was defined as the stretch from the second conserved V-encoded cysteine to the conserved J-encoded phenylalanine. In an earlier analysis of approximately 500 of the donors, sequences lacking an unambiguous match to a single V gene segment were excluded. In an earlier analysis of roughly 600 of the donors, a V segment was called functional when productive rearrangements were above 56.7%, and segregating when the standard deviation between donors exceeded 5%. To diagnose cytomegalovirus status from the catalog of TCR beta chain sequences, a statistical classification framework was built. V and J gene assignment, in a later analysis, came from comparing TCR nucleotide sequences with IMGT/GENE-DB human TR gene sequences. Using the TCRdist pipeline, a later analysis assigned CDR3 sequences along with most-parsimonious VDJ recombination scenarios. A later analysis defined each TCR beta chain by its CDR3 amino acid sequence plus V-gene family, and excluded reads lacking a unique V-gene family. As a way to deal with suspected cross-contamination and a sequencing artifact, a later analysis dropped hundreds of nucleotide sequences that were highly shared and had low generation probability. A later analysis calculated a clonal expansion index for each public chain from normalized within-repertoire ranks of inferred template counts. In a later analysis, generation probabilities were computed using a VDJ recombination model fitted to out-of-frame rearrangements, and the results were checked against IGoR. Hypergeometric tests were used in a later analysis to score TCR-TCR, TCR-HLA and TCR-CMV co-occurrence, with a repertoire-size bias correction applied to the TCR pairs. A later analysis estimated false discovery rates by permuting HLA or CMV assignments 20 times. In a later analysis, co-occurring TCRs were grouped using DBSCAN, and TCRdist sequence similarity was added for clustering within HLA-allele-positive subsets. For co-occurrence clustering, repertoires with fewer than 30,000 or more than 120,000 public chains were excluded, along with about five repertoires with anomalous nucleotide sharing. Sourced from immuneACCESS, this table was stored by TCRdb with only in-frame sequences that have V and J called. A share of the clones is absent; for the studies checked, an unresolved V gene accounts for under half, and the remainder has no known explanation. That table furnishes V, J and clone size, whereas the DNA furnished D and trimming. Here the sample has tens of thousands of clones; 90% occur a single time. The ten largest clones take up 2% to 3% of the sample.

The sequenced sample consisted of PBMCs. This clonotype was sampled from a young woman in good health and CMV-seronegative.

The DNA sequence follows: TGCGCCAGCAGCCCGAGACCTGGGCCAGAGACCCAGTACTTC. The encoded protein is CASSPRPGPETQYF. Recombination linked TRBV4-1 to TRBJ2-5; no D segment can be confidently identified. Including cysteine and phenylalanine, the CDR3 has 14 amino acids. Only the CDR3 DNA stays, 42 bases, in frame from base 1. The CDR1 and CDR2 encoded by the germline V gene are MGHRA and YSYEKL. V and J are truncated by 4 bases and 4 bases respectively, leaving an intervening sequence of 13 bases.